This T cell receptor beta chain was identified during a study of blood T cell repertoires in COVID-19. Study in general: T cells, B-cell-depleted T cells, or PBMCs supplied cDNA or gDNA.

V dropped 6 bases and J dropped 3 bases, with 12 bases sitting between them. Germline CDR1 reads KGHSH; CDR2 reads LQKENI. This CDR3 is built from 14 residues. Per the original methods: By means of reference gene primer amplification, nucleated cell counts were estimated. Sequenced by immunoSEQ multiplex PCR; TCRdb stores in-frame clones only, minus some. The V and J calls and the clone size are those of that table, but D and trimming were determined from the DNA. The table has about 380,000 clones, roughly 86% seen once. Sequencing was performed on peripheral blood. This sequence was found in a human donor with acute or convalescent COVID-19. The donor label of this sample is uncertain. The chain joins TRBV18 to TRBJ1-5; the D gene is possibly TRBD1 (6 bases). CDR3 nucleotides: TGTGCCAGCTCCCAAACAGGGAACAATCAGCCCCAGCATTTT. As protein: CASSQTGNNQPQHF.